Each of the 24 T cell receptor beta chains below was sequenced from the same sample in a study of OX40 agonist ivuxolimab in advanced cancers. Some clones are missing from TCRdb's copy, which holds only in-frame ones; the method was immunoSEQ multiplex PCR. The repertoire holds about 38,000 clones, with about 80% as singletons. The sequencing used CD4+ or CD8+ T cells sorted from blood, collected in a trial of the OX40 agonist ivuxolimab. These receptors were collected from an adult with an advanced solid tumor such as melanoma, head and neck, liver or kidney cancer.

This chain connects TRBV7-9 to TRBJ2-2; 8 nucleotides align to TRBD1. The ends lost 4 bases at V and 7 bases at J; junction bases unmatched: 8. The germline gives CDR1 SEHNR, CDR2 FQNEAQ (reference sequence). There are 15 residues in the CDR3. The DNA for the CDR3 is TGTGCCAGCAGCTACTTACAGGGGGGCGTCGGGGAGCTGTTTTTT. It is translated as CASSYLQGGVGELFF.

The DNA of the CDR3 is TGCGCCAGCAGCCAAGATGACAGGGGGCAAGACGAGCAGTACTTC. Its translation is CASSQDDRGQDEQYF. The chain carries TRBV4-1 and TRBJ2-7; TRBD1 aligns across 10 bases. After removal of 0 bases from V and 5 bases from J, the junction contained 4 bases not matched to a gene. Germline V gene data show CDR1 as MGHRA and CDR2 as YSYEKL. The CDR3 spans 15 residues.

This CDR3 reads CASSFLRLATDTQYF. CDR3 coding DNA: TGTGCCAGCAGCTTCCTGAGACTTGCCACAGATACGCAGTATTTT. The chain is built from TRBV5-6 and TRBJ2-3; D is uncertain. Germline V gives CDR1 SGHDT, CDR2 YYEEEE. The CDR3 extends over 15 amino acids. The germline V and J ends were trimmed by 2 bases and 2 bases, with 12 bases remaining between them.

This chain uses TRBV4-1 with TRBJ1-3; D is uncertain. Deletions cut 0 bases from V and 0 bases from J, with 9 bases between. In germline, CDR1 is MGHRA, CDR2 YSYEKL. The CDR3 sequence is 16 residues long. CDR3: CASSQESTSSGNTIYF. The CDR3 nucleotides are TGCGCCAGCAGCCAAGAAAGCACAAGCTCTGGAAACACCATATATTTT.

V gene TRBV5-5 combines with J gene TRBJ2-5; TRBD2 matches 11 bases. V was pared by 7 bases and J by 4 bases, with 12 bases of the junction left unmatched. From germline, CDR1 is SGHKS and CDR2 YYEKEE (reference sequence). This CDR3 region has 16 residues. The CDR3 DNA sequence: TGTGCCAGCTCGGGGGTAGCGGGAGGGCCCGGAGAGACCCAGTACTTC. It codes for CASSGVAGGPGETQYF.

This chain connects TRBV5-4 to TRBJ2-1; 8 bases agree with TRBD2. V dropped 2 bases and J dropped 7; count of bases not matched to a gene: 8. Germline V gives CDR1 SGHNT, CDR2 YYREEE (reference sequence). The CDR3 totals 15 residues. The CDR3 here is CASSFGGGSRNEQFF. CDR3 bases: TGTGCCAGCAGCTTCGGCGGGGGGTCCCGGAATGAGCAGTTCTTC.

The chain joins TRBV11-3 to TRBJ2-7; TRBD2 agrees at 9 bases. The CDR3 covers 19 residues. Germline V gene data show CDR1 as SGHNT and CDR2 as YENEEA. The J segment lost 5 bases and the V segment lost 6 bases, leaving 23 bases of the junction unmatched. DNA for the CDR3: TGTGCCAGCAGTTCGAGCAAGAGGCTCCGGACTAGCGCGATAGACGAGCAGTACTTC. Protein sequence: CASSSSKRLRTSAIDEQYF.

This sequence joins TRBV28 and TRBJ2-7; possible D gene TRBD1, 5 bases. With 4 bases removed from V and 0 bases from J, the gap between germline ends came to 16 bases. This CDR3 comprises 16 residues. Germline V gene lookup returns CDR1 MDHEN and CDR2 SYDVKM. This chain's CDR3 is CASSSPTGSGSYEQYF. The CDR3 DNA reads TGTGCCAGCAGTTCCCCTACAGGATCAGGCTCCTACGAGCAGTACTTC.

This clone showed up just a few times. This chain links TRBV5-5 with TRBJ2-7; D is undetermined. Germline lookup yields CDR1 SGHKS and CDR2 YYEKEE (reference sequence). V was cut by 0 bases and J by 2 bases, with 18 bases left in between. This CDR3 is 17 amino acids long. The CDR3 here is CASSLVEGLQTPYEQYF. In DNA, the CDR3 is TGTGCCAGCAGCTTGGTTGAAGGCCTTCAAACCCCCTACGAGCAGTACTTC.

The V call is TRBV9, the J call TRBJ2-7; D is perhaps TRBD2 (6 bases). Germline assignment: CDR1 SGDLS and CDR2 YYNGEE. CDR3 size: 14 residues. The V gene lost 4 bases and the J gene lost 1 base, with 12 bases spanning the gap. The CDR3 spells CASSFRLDSYEQYF. As DNA, the CDR3 is TGTGCCAGCAGCTTCAGACTAGATTCCTACGAGCAGTACTTC.

V is TRBV5-1 and J is TRBJ2-2, with no clear D. The CDR3 totals 17 residues. V lost 4 bases, J lost 4 bases, and 20 bases lay in between. The germline gives CDR1 SGHRS, CDR2 YFSETQ. As DNA, the CDR3 is TGCGCCAGCAGCACTGGGTGGGTTCAGAGTGGCACCGGGGAGCTGTTTTTT. This sequence encodes CASSTGWVQSGTGELFF. The full variable domain, rest sourced from reference TRBV5-1 and TRBJ2-2, is KAGVTQTPRYLIKTRGQQVTLSCSPISGHRSVSWYQQTPGQGLQFLFEYFSETQRNKGNFPGRFSGRQFSNSRSEMNVSTLELGDSALYLCASSTGWVQSGTGELFFGEGSRLTVL.

V and J are TRBV5-1 and TRBJ1-6; TRBD1 aligns across 8 bases. CDR1 is SGHRS and CDR2 is YFSETQ in the germline V gene. The junction had 4 bases not matched to a gene; V was cut back by 0 bases and J by 2 bases. This CDR3 contains 17 residues. The CDR3 DNA sequence: TGCGCCAGCAGCTTGGGAGGACAGGGCCCCTATAATTCACCCCTCCACTTT. The encoded protein is CASSLGGQGPYNSPLHF.

This rearrangement joins TRBV7-8 to TRBJ1-5, with 9 bases fitting TRBD1. CDR1 and CDR2 from the germline V gene are SGHVS and FQNEAQ. The ends lost 4 bases at V and 4 bases at J; junction bases unmatched: 5. The CDR3 totals 15 residues. CDR3 DNA sequence: TGTGCCAGCAGCTCCACAGGGGGCCAGAATCAGCCCCAGCATTTT. Translation: CASSSTGGQNQPQHF.

The chain has TRBV19 and TRBJ2-3, with TRBD2 as a possible D gene (6 bases). Germline values: CDR1 LNHDA, CDR2 SQIVND (reference sequence). Trimming stripped 10 bases from V and 9 bases from J, with 26 bases between. This CDR3 is built from 15 residues. The CDR3 sequence is CATGDLGTPGETQYF. CDR3 nucleotides: TGTGCCACCGGAGACCTCGGGACTCCGGGGGAAACGCAGTATTTT.

The genes are TRBV30 and TRBJ1-5; D ambiguous. Germline V CDR1 and CDR2: GTSNPN, SVGIG (reference sequence). CDR3 size: 14 residues. Trimming took 2 bases from V and 1 from J, leaving 9 bases between them. DNA of the CDR3: TGTGCCTGGAGTTTCTCAACAAGCAATCAGCCCCAGCATTTT. Translating it yields CAWSFSTSNQPQHF.

This clone has a single count. The rearrangement uses TRBV7-6 and TRBJ2-1, with D uncertain. This CDR3 has 13 residues. Germline CDR1 is SGHVS and CDR2 is FNYEAQ. Trimming shortened V by 0 bases and J by 6 bases, and 6 bases separated the two germline ends. In nucleotides, the CDR3 is TGTGCCAGCAGCTTAGCGGTAGCCAATGAGCAGTTCTTC. Amino acid sequence: CASSLAVANEQFF.

The chain employs TRBV15 and TRBJ1-5, with 7 bases that match TRBD1. Germline loops: CDR1 LNHNV, CDR2 YYDKDF (reference sequence). With 3 bases clipped from V and 2 bases from J, the junction kept 4 bases outside the gene matches. The length of the CDR3 is 15 residues. CDR3 region: CATSSLDRGNQPQHF. DNA for the CDR3: TGTGCCACCAGCAGTCTTGACAGGGGCAATCAGCCCCAGCATTTT. Complete variable domain (other parts from reference TRBV15 and TRBJ1-5): DAMVIQNPRYQVTQFGKPVTLSCSQTLNHNVMYWYQQKSSQAPKLLFHYYDKDFNNEADTPDNFQSRRPNTSFCFLDIRSPGLGDTAMYLCATSSLDRGNQPQHFGDGTRLSIL.

CDR3 bases: TGTGCCAGCAGCTTAGACCCCCTGGGGGCGGGGGTCACAGATACGCAGTATTTT. This gives the protein CASSLDPLGAGVTDTQYF. The chain links TRBV7-3 to TRBJ2-3; D perhaps matches TRBD2 (7 bases). This CDR3 contains 18 residues. Germline lookup yields CDR1 SGHTA and CDR2 FQGTGA. V lost 2 bases, J lost 2 bases, and 20 bases lay in between.

The V gene is TRBV4-1, the J gene TRBJ1-2; perhaps TRBD1 as D (5 bases). CDR1 and CDR2 from the germline V gene are MGHRA and YSYEKL. Trimming shortened V by 4 bases and J by 5 bases, and 20 bases separated the two germline ends. This CDR3 is built from 16 residues. CDR3 DNA: TGCGCCAGCAGCCCCGTGTCGGGGCCGGGGAGGTATGGCTACACCTTC. Amino acid sequence: CASSPVSGPGRYGYTF.

The chain combines TRBV5-3 with TRBJ2-7; D is uncertain. TRBV5-3 is identified as an open reading frame with a role that is uncertain. V lost 0 bases, J lost 4 bases, and 17 bases lay in between. This CDR3 is 16 amino acids long. The DNA of the CDR3 is TGTGCCAGAAGCTTGGACGCGCCCACCTCGTATTACGAGCAGTACTTC. This sequence encodes CARSLDAPTSYYEQYF.

The chain combines TRBV5-1 with TRBJ2-1, with 12 positions matching TRBD2. The CDR3 runs 16 residues. The germline V gene encodes CDR1 SGHRS and CDR2 YFSETQ. Trimming cost V 4 bases and J 7 bases; bases outside gene matches: 9. The CDR3 DNA sequence: TGCGCCAGCAGCGCACTGACTAGCGGGGGACGGAATGAGCAGTTCTTC. Protein sequence: CASSALTSGGRNEQFF.

With regard to this clone: At one end the junction does not follow the germline gene, possibly because of a read error. This chain joins TRBV7-9 and TRBJ2-2; 15 positions agree with TRBD2. The CDR3 is made up of 18 amino acids. From germline, CDR1 is SEHNR and CDR2 FQNEAQ (reference sequence). As DNA, the CDR3 is TGTGCCGGCAGCAGCTTGGGACTAGCGGGAGGTGGAACCGGGGAGCTGTTTTTT. Translated, it gives CAGSSLGLAGGGTGELFF.

In DNA, the CDR3 is TGTGCCAGCAGCGAGCCCCTCGACAAAGGGGGCTGGTCCTCTGGAAACACCATATATTTT. It is translated as CASSEPLDKGGWSSGNTIYF. The chain links TRBV9 to TRBJ1-3; TRBD1 aligns across 7 bases. The germline CDR1 and CDR2 sequences are SGDLS and YYNGEE. The CDR3 loop spans 20 amino acids. V was clipped by 3 bases and J by 0 bases; unmatched bases: 18.

The rearrangement links TRBV18 to TRBJ2-2, with TRBD2 identical over 14 bases. The CDR3 is 18 amino acids. Germline V gives CDR1 KGHSH, CDR2 LQKENI. V trimming: 2 bases; J trimming: 4 bases; junction bases outside the gene matches: 6. DNA for the CDR3: TGTGCCAGCTCACCAAGGACTAGCGGGAGGAAAGGCACCGGGGAGCTGTTTTTT. It translates to CASSPRTSGRKGTGELFF.